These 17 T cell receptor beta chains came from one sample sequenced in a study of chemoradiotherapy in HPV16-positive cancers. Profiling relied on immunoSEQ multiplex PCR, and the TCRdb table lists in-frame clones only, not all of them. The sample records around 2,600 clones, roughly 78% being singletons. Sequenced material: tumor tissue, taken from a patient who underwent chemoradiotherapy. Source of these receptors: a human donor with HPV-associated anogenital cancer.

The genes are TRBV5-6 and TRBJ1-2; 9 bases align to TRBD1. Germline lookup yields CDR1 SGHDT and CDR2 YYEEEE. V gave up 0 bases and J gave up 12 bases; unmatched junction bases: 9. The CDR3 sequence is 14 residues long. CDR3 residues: CASSLGQKGQGDTF. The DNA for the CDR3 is TGTGCCAGCAGCTTGGGTCAGAAGGGACAGGGAGACACCTTC.

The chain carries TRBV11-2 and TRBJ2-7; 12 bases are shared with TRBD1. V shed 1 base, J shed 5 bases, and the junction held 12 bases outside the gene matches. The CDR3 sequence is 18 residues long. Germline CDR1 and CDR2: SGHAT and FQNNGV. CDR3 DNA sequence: TGTGCCAGCAGCTTAGGCAGCCGGACGGGACAGGGGGCTAACGAGCAGTACTTC. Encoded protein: CASSLGSRTGQGANEQYF.

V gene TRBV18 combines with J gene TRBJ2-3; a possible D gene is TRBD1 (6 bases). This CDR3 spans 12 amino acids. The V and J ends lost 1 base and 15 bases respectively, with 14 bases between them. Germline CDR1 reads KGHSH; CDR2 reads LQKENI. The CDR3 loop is CASSPLREDSYF. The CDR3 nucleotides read TGTGCCAGCTCACCACTCCGCGAGGACAGTTATTTT.

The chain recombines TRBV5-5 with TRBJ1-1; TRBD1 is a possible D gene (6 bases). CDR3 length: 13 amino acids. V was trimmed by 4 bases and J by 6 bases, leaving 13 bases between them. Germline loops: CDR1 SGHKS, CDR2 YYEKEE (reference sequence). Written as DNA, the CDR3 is TGTGCCAGCAGCCCTAGGACAGATTCTGAAGCTTTCTTT. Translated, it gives CASSPRTDSEAFF.

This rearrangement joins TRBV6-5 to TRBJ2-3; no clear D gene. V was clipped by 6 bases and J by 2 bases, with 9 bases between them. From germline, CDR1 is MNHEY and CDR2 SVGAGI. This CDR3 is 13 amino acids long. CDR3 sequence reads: CASSLGFTDTQYF. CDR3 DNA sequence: TGTGCCAGCAGCTTGGGGTTCACAGATACGCAGTATTTT.

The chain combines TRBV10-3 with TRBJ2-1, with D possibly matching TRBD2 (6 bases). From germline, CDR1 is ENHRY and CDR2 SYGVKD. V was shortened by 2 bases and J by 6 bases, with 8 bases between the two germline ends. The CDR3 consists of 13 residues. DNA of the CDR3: TGTGCCATCAGTGAGGGGGGAGGCAATGAGCAGTTCTTC. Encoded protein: CAISEGGGNEQFF.

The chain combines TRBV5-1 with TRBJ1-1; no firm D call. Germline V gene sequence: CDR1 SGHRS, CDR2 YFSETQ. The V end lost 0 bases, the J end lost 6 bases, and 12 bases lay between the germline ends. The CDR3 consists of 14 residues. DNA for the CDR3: TGCGCCAGCAGCTTGGGTTTTATGCTGGCTGAAGCTTTCTTT. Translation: CASSLGFMLAEAFF.

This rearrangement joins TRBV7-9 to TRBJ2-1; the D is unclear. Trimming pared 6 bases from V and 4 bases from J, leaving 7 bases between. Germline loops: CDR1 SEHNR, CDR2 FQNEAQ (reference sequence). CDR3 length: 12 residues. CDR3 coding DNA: TGTGCCAGCAGTTGGGGTTACAATGAGCAGTTCTTC. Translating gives CASSWGYNEQFF.

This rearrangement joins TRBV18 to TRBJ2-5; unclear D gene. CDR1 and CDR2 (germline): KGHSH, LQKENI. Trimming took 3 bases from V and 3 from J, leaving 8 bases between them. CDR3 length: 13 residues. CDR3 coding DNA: TGTGCCAGCTCACCGGGCTACAAAGAGACCCAGTACTTC. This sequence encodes CASSPGYKETQYF. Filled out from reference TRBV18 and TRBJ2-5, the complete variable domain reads NAGVMQNPRHLVRRRGQEARLRCSPMKGHSHVYWYRQLPEEGLKFMVYLQKENIIDESGMPKERFSAEFPKEGPSILRIQQVVRGDSAAYFCASSPGYKETQYFGPGTRLLVL.

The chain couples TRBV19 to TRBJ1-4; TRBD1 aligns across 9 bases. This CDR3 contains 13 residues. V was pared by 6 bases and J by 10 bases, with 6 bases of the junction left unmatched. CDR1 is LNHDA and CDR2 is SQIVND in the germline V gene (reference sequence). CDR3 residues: CASSRTGAGKLFF. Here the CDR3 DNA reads TGTGCCAGTAGCCGGACAGGGGCGGGAAAACTGTTTTTT.

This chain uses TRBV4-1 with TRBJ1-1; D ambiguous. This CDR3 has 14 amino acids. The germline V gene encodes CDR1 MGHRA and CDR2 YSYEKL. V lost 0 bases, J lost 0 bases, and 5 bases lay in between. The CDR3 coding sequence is TGCGCCAGCAGCCAAGAAAAGCTGAACACTGAAGCTTTCTTT. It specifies CASSQEKLNTEAFF.

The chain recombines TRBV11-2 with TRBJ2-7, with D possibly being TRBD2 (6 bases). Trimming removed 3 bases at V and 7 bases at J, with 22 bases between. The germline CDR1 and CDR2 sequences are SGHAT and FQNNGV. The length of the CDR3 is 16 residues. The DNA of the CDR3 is TGTGCCAGCAGCTTTATTCTTGGCGGGACGACTGGGGAGCAGTACTTC. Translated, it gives CASSFILGGTTGEQYF.

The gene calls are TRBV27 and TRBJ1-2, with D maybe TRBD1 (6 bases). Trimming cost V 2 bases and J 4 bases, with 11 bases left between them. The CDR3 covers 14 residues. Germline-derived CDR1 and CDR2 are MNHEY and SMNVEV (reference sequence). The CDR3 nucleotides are TGTGCCAGCAGTTTAGGATCAGGGGTCTATGGCTACACCTTC. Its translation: CASSLGSGVYGYTF.

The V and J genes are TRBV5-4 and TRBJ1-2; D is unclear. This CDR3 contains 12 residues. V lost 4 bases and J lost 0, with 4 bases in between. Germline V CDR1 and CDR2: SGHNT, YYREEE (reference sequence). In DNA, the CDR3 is TGTGCCAGCAGCACCGCTAACTATGGCTACACCTTC. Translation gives CASSTANYGYTF.

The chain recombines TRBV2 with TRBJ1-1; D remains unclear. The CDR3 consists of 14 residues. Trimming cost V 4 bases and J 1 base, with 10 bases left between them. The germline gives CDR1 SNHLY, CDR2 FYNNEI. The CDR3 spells CASSAGRTNTEAFF. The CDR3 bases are TGTGCCAGCAGTGCAGGCAGGACGAACACTGAAGCTTTCTTT.

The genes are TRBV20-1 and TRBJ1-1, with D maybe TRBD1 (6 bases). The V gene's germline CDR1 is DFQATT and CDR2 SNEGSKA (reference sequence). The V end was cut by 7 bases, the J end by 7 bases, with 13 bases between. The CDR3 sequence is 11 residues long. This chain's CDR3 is CSVKQGFEAFF. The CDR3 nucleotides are TGCAGTGTTAAACAGGGTTTTGAAGCTTTCTTT.

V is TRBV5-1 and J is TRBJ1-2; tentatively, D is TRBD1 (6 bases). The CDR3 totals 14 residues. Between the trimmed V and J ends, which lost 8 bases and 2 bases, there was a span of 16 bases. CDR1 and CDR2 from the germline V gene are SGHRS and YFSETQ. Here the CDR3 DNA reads TGCGCCAGTTCCCCTACAACAGGGAACTATGGCTACACCTTC. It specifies CASSPTTGNYGYTF.